What follows describes a single T cell receptor (beta chain). Methods used by the authors: Amplifying reference gene primers gave estimates of nucleated cell counts. The data were produced by immunoSEQ multiplex PCR, yet TCRdb's version contains in-frame clones alone and is incomplete. V and J calls and clone size come straight from that table; D and trimming were deduced from the DNA. The repertoire holds fewer than 250,000 clones, 84% seen once, with 4% in the top ten. The ends were cut back, 2 bases at V and 8 bases at J, with 13 bases in the middle. This CDR3 spans 14 amino acids. From germline, CDR1 is MNHEY and CDR2 SVGAGI. The data are from a study of blood T cell repertoires in COVID-19. Turning to the study itself: Both acute and convalescent COVID-19 samples were obtained from the United States, Italy and Spain. Sample material is recorded as cDNA or gDNA derived from T cells, B-cell-depleted T cells, or PBMCs.

This clonotype originated in a man between 45 and 60 years old with acute or convalescent COVID-19. This chain links TRBV6-5 with TRBJ2-1; no clear D. Sequenced sample: peripheral blood. The CDR3 reads CASSYLPIQDEQFF. The CDR3, as DNA: TGTGCCAGCAGTTACCTGCCAATTCAGGATGAGCAGTTCTTC.